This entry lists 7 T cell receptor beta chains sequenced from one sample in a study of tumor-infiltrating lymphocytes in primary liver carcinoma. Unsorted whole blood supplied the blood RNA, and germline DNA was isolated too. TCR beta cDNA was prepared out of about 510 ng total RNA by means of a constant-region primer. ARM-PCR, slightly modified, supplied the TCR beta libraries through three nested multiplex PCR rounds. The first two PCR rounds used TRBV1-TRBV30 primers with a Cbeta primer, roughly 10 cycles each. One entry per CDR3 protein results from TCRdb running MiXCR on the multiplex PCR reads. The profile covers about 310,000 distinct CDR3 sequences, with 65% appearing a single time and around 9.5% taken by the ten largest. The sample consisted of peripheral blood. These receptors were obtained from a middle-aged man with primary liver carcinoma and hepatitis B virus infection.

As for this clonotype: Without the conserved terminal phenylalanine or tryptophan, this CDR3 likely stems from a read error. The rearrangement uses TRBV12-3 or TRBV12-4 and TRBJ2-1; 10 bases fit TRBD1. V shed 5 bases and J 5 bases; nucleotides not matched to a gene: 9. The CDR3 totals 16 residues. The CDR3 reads CASSKRTGGFNNEQFI. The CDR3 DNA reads TGTGCCAGCAGTAAGAGGACAGGGGGATTCAACAATGAGCAGTTCATC.

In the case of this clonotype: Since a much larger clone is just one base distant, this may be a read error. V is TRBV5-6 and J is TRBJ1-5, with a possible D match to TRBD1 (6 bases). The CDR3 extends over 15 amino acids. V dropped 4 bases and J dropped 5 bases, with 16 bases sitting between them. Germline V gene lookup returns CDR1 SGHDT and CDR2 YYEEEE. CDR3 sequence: CASSILGRGYQPQHF. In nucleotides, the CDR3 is TGTGCCAGCAGCATCTTGGGCAGGGGCTATCAGCCCCAGCATTTT.

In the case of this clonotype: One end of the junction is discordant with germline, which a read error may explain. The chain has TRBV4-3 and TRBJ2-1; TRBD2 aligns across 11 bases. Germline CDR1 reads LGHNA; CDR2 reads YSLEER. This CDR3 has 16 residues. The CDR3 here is CAGSQGRLAGRNEQFF. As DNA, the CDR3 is TGCGCCGGCAGCCAAGGTCGACTAGCGGGGCGCAATGAGCAGTTCTTC.

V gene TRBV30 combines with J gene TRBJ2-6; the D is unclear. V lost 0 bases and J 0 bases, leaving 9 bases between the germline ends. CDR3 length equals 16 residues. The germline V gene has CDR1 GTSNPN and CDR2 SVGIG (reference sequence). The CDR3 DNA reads TGTGCCTGGAGTGTCCTGTCAAACTCTGGGGCCAACGTCCTGACTTTC. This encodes CAWSVLSNSGANVLTF.

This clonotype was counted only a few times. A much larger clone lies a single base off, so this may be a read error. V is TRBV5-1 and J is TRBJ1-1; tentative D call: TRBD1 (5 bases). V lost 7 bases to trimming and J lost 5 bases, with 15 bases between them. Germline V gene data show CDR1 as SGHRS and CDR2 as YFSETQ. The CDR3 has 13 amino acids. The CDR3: CASCLAGGTEAFF. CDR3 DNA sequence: TGCGCCAGCTGTTTAGCGGGGGGGACTGAAGCTTTCTTT.

CDR3 bases: TGTGCCAGCAGTGAAACTGGAGGGGCCCTGGGCGAGCAGTACTTC. It is translated as CASSETGGALGEQYF. V usage is TRBV2 and J usage is TRBJ2-7, with D perhaps TRBD2 (6 bases). CDR1 and CDR2 from the germline V gene are SNHLY and FYNNEI. Trimming stripped 2 bases from V and 6 bases from J, with 17 bases between. CDR3 size: 15 residues. Based on the CDR3 plus reference TRBV2 and TRBJ2-7, the full variable domain is EPEVTQTPSHQVTQMGQEVILRCVPISNHLYFYWYRQILGQKVEFLVSFYNNEISEKSEIFDDQFSVERPDGSNFTLKIRSTKLEDSAMYFCASSETGGALGEQYFGPGTRLTVT.

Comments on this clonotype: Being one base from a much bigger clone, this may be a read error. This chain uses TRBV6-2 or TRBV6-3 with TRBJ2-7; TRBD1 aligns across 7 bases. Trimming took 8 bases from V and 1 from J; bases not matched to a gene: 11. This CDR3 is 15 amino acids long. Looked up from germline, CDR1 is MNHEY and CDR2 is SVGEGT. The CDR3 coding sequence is TGTGCCAGCGGTTCGACCGGGACAGCGTCCTACGAGCAGTACTTC. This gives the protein CASGSTGTASYEQYF.